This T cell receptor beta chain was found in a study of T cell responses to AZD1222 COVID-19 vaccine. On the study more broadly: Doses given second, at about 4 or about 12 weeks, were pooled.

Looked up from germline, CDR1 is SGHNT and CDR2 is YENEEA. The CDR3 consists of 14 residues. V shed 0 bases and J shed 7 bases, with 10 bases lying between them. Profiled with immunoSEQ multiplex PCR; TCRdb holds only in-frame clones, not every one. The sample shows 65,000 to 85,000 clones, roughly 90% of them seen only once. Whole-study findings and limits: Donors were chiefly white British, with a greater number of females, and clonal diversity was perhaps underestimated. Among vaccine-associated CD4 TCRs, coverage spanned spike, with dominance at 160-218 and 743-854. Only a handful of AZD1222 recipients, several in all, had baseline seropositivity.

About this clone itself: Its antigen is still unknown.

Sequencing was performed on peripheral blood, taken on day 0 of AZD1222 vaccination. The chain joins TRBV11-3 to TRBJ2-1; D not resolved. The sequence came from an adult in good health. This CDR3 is CASSLDPPVNEQFF. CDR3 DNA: TGTGCCAGCAGCTTAGATCCCCCTGTGAATGAGCAGTTCTTC.